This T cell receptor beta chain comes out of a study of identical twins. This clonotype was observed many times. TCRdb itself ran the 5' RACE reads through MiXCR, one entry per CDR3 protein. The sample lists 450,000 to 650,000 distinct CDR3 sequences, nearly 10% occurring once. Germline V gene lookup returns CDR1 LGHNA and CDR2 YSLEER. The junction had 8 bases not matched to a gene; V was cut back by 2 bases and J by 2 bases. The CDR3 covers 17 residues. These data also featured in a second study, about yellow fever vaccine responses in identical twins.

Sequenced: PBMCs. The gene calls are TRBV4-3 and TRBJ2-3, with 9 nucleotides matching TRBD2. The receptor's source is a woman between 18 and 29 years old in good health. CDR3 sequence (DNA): TGCGCCAGCAGCCAACTAAGCGGGAGGCCCTCCACAGATACGCAGTATTTT. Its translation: CASSQLSGRPSTDTQYF.